This TCR beta chain was profiled in a study of shared clonotypes between healthy human individuals. Measured with immunoSEQ multiplex PCR; TCRdb has only the in-frame clones, and not every one. The repertoire holds some 530,000 clones, with almost 80% as singletons. The V and J ends lost 1 base and 0 bases respectively, with 16 bases between them. The CDR3 runs 18 residues. Germline-derived CDR1 and CDR2 are MGHRA and YSYEKL. The TCR was taken from a woman between 40 and 50 years old in good health. Some clones in this sample may be carry-over from other donors' samples. The sequenced sample was PBMCs. The chain combines TRBV4-1 with TRBJ1-3; possibly TRBD1 for D (5 bases). The CDR3 loop reads CASSQVGPGTISGNTIYF. In DNA, the CDR3 is TGCGCCAGCAGCCAAGTTGGCCCAGGGACCATCTCTGGAAACACCATATATTTT.